The clone carrying this TCR beta chain has a count of ten or more. Its antigen is unknown. This sample was included in a study of early T cells in non-severe SARS-CoV-2 infection. Study background: The input, bulk RNA from unsorted whole blood, was sequenced, and chains were unpaired.

Germline assignment: CDR1 SGHNT and CDR2 YYREEE (reference sequence). The CDR3 totals 13 residues. Trimming shortened V by 2 bases and J by 8 bases, and 12 bases separated the two germline ends. As part of library construction, unique molecular identifiers were attached to individual cDNA molecules. TCRdb processed the 5' RACE reads anew with MiXCR; each CDR3 protein has one entry. This sample carries approximately 67,000 distinct CDR3 sequences, 11% of them seen once, and the ten largest clones take 3% to 4%. Overall study findings and caveats: The matching step, a VDJdb search, favored anti-spike CD8 responses and missed private and CD4 specificities.

The sequenced material came from whole blood. The chain employs TRBV5-4 and TRBJ2-3; D is possibly TRBD1 or TRBD2 (5 bases each). The receptor was isolated from an adult who was a healthcare worker with PCR-confirmed SARS-CoV-2 infection or an uninfected control (not recorded which). CDR3 in DNA: TGTGCCAGCAGCTTCGGACCGAGGGGTACGCAGTATTTT. The encoded protein is CASSFGPRGTQYF.